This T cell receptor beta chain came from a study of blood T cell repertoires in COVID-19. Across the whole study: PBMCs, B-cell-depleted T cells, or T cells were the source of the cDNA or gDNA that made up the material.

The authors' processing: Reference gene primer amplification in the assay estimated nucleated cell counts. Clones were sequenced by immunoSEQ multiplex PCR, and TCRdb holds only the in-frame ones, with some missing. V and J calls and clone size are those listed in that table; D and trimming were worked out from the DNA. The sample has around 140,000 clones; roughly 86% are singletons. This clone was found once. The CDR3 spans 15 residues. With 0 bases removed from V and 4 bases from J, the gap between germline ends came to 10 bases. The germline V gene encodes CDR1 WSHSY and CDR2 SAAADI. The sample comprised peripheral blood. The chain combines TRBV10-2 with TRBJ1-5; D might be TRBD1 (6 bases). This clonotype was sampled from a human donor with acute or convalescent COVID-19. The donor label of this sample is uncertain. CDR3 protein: CASSESTGLNQPQHF. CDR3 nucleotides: TGCGCCAGCAGTGAGTCAACAGGGCTGAATCAGCCCCAGCATTTT.